One sample yielded the 9 T cell receptor beta chains listed below, sequenced in a study of neoadjuvant anti-PD-1 for oral cavity cancer. Method: immunoSEQ multiplex PCR; TCRdb's copy keeps in-frame clones and lacks some. This sample yields about 61,000 clones, of which around four fifths are seen a single time; around 2.6% belongs to the top ten. The specimen comprised PBMCs, sampled before nivolumab (anti-PD-1) treatment. The source is a person between 40 and 79 years old with oral cavity squamous cell carcinoma.

The chain links TRBV30 to TRBJ1-1; D remains unclear. This CDR3 region has 8 residues. Germline CDR1 GTSNPN, CDR2 SVGIG (reference sequence). With 5 bases removed from V and 8 bases from J, the gap between germline ends came to 3 bases. CDR3 protein: CAWQEAFF. In DNA form, the CDR3 reads TGTGCCTGGCAAGAAGCTTTCTTT.

The chain recombines TRBV9 with TRBJ2-1; maybe TRBD2 (5 bases). Trimming stripped 2 bases from V and 5 bases from J, with 8 bases between. CDR1 is SGDLS, CDR2 YYNGEE, per germline. This CDR3 is 13 amino acids long. CDR3 region: CASSVTTDNEQFF. CDR3 in DNA: TGTGCCAGCAGCGTGACTACTGACAATGAGCAGTTCTTC.

This clone has just a few counts. V and J are TRBV6-1 and TRBJ1-1; tentatively, D is TRBD1 (6 bases). With 1 base removed from V and 11 bases from J, the gap between germline ends came to 17 bases. This CDR3 comprises 14 residues. Germline V gives CDR1 MNHNS, CDR2 SASEGT. In DNA form, the CDR3 reads TGTGCCAGCAGTGAAGGCGGGGGGCGCCCCCGGGCTTTCTTT. As protein: CASSEGGGRPRAFF.

This clone was recorded a few times. As DNA, the CDR3 is TGTGCCAGCAGCTTCCCGGGACACGCGTATAATTCACCCCTCCACTTT. Protein product: CASSFPGHAYNSPLHF. This chain links TRBV7-9 with TRBJ1-6, with D perhaps TRBD1 (6 bases). Trimming removed 3 bases at V and 4 bases at J, with 13 bases between. The germline V gene has CDR1 SEHNR and CDR2 FQNEAQ (reference sequence). The CDR3 runs 16 residues.

The J gene is TRBJ1-2, the V gene TRBV5-4, with D unresolved. The CDR3 is 17 amino acids. Trimming removed 0 bases from V and 0 bases from J, with 15 bases in between. Looked up from germline, CDR1 is SGHNT and CDR2 is YYREEE (reference sequence). The CDR3 spells CASSLADHSYSNYGYTF. DNA for the CDR3: TGTGCCAGCAGCTTGGCTGACCACTCTTATTCTAACTATGGCTACACCTTC. The whole variable domain, remainder taken from reference TRBV5-4 and TRBJ1-2, is ETGVTQSPTHLIKTRGQQVTLRCSSQSGHNTVSWYQQALGQGPQFIFQYYREEENGRGNFPPRFSGLQFPNYSSELNVNALELDDSALYLCASSLADHSYSNYGYTFGSGTRLTVV.

This chain links TRBV4-1 with TRBJ2-7, with D perhaps matching TRBD1 (6 bases). The CDR3 totals 13 residues. Trimming removed 9 bases from V and 0 bases from J, with 12 bases in between. In germline, CDR1 is MGHRA, CDR2 YSYEKL. DNA for the CDR3: TGCGCCAGTCGGGACACGAGCTCCTACGAGCAGTACTTC. The encoded protein is CASRDTSSYEQYF.

The V call is TRBV4-1, the J call TRBJ1-2; 7 nucleotides line up with TRBD1. This CDR3 is built from 15 residues. Germline-derived CDR1 and CDR2 are MGHRA and YSYEKL. Trimming at V came to 2 bases and at J to 11 bases, leaving 14 bases not matched to a gene. The CDR3 nucleotides read TGCGCCAGCAGCCAAAAGGGGGGGACAGAACCCCAATACACCTTC. It codes for CASSQKGGTEPQYTF.

The rearrangement joins TRBV2 to TRBJ1-1; possibly TRBD1 for D (5 bases). V was trimmed by 7 bases and J by 8 bases, leaving 20 bases between them. The CDR3 totals 14 residues. CDR1 and CDR2 from the germline V gene are SNHLY and FYNNEI. The CDR3 coding sequence is TGTGCCAGCACGGCCAGGGATTCCATCCAGGAAGCTTTCTTT. Translation gives CASTARDSIQEAFF.

This chain connects TRBV10-1 to TRBJ2-2; 10 nucleotides align to TRBD2. CDR1 and CDR2 (germline): WNHNN, SYGVQD (reference sequence). The CDR3 has 13 amino acids. The V segment lost 7 bases and the J segment 6 bases; nucleotides outside the gene matches: 2. The CDR3 DNA reads as TGCGCCAGCACCGGGACTAGCGCCGGGGAGCTGTTTTTT. Translating it yields CASTGTSAGELFF.